These T cell receptor beta chains were read from a single sample in a study of stem cell transplantation in POMP-related autoinflammatory disease. Profiling relied on immunoSEQ multiplex PCR, and the TCRdb table lists in-frame clones only, not all of them. Among about 1,300 clones listed, 60% to 85% were seen once. The sample was CD8+ T cells from PBMCs. The origin of the receptors is a human donor in good health. The CDR3 runs from the conserved cysteine through the conserved F or W. The D gene is left open where the match is weak. Clone size is shown for a subset of rows, as once, few, many or a class of expanded clone.

d_call	clone_size	cdr3_length	v_call	j_call	cdr3_aa	cdr3_nt
TRBD2	.	15	TRBV7-6	TRBJ2-1	CASSLLLAGANEQFF	TGTGCCAGCAGCTTACTACTAGCGGGTGCGAATGAGCAGTTCTTC
TRBD2	.	14	TRBV6-9	TRBJ2-7	CASSYGGGGYEQYF	TGTGCCAGCAGTTACGGCGGGGGAGGCTACGAGCAGTACTTC
.	.	12	TRBV7-9	TRBJ2-7	CASSSDYYEQYF	TGTGCCAGCAGCTCGGACTATTACGAGCAGTACTTC
.	once	16	TRBV11-2	TRBJ2-1	CASSLGPGSSYNEQFF	TGTGCCAGCAGCTTAGGTCCAGGGAGCTCCTACAATGAGCAGTTCTTC
.	few	13	TRBV11-2	TRBJ1-1	CASSLVSYTEAFF	TGTGCCAGCAGCTTAGTCAGCTACACTGAAGCTTTCTTT
.	.	15	TRBV6-4	TRBJ2-2	CASSDHWGDTGELFF	TGTGCCAGCAGTGACCATTGGGGGGACACCGGGGAGCTGTTTTTT
.	hyperexpanded	14	TRBV6-5	TRBJ2-7	CASSYGASHYEQYF	TGTGCCAGCAGTTACGGAGCGTCCCACTACGAGCAGTACTTC
TRBD1	once	14	TRBV19	TRBJ2-7	CASSIGQGPYEQCF	TGTGCCAGTAGTATTGGACAGGGGCCGTACGAGCAGTGCTTC
.	.	15	TRBV2	TRBJ1-1	CASRAGRNRNTEAFF	TGTGCCAGCAGGGCGGGACGGAATAGGAACACTGAAGCTTTCTTT
TRBD2	few	13	TRBV28	TRBJ2-7	CATSAGDLYEQYF	TGTGCCACCAGCGCGGGGGACCTCTACGAGCAGTACTTC
.	.	15	TRBV9	TRBJ2-3	CASSASGTSTDTQYF	TGTGCCAGCAGCGCGTCCGGGACCAGCACAGATACGCAGTATTTT
.	.	15	TRBV4-1	TRBJ1-1	CASSQGARGATEAFF	TGCGCCAGCAGCCAAGGTGCCCGGGGAGCTACTGAAGCTTTCTTT
TRBD2	.	14	TRBV11-2	TRBJ2-7	CASSPRPGGYEQYF	TGTGCCAGCAGCCCCCGGCCGGGGGGCTACGAGCAGTACTTC
.	.	12	TRBV5-5	TRBJ1-1	CASSFSTTEAFF	TGTGCCAGCAGCTTTTCGACAACTGAAGCTTTCTTT
.	.	15	TRBV4-3	TRBJ2-5	CASSQEGGVGETQYF	TGCGCCAGCAGCCAAGAAGGTGGGGTTGGAGAGACCCAGTACTTC
.	.	14	TRBV5-6	TRBJ1-1	CASSFETGVPEAFF	TGTGCCAGCAGCTTTGAGACAGGAGTCCCTGAAGCTTTCTTT
.	.	16	TRBV19	TRBJ1-5	CASSAFLGLGNQPQHF	TGTGCCAGTAGTGCGTTCCTTGGGCTGGGCAATCAGCCCCAGCATTTT
.	.	14	TRBV6-5	TRBJ2-7	CASSNDVGVYEQYF	TGTGCCAGCAGCAACGATGTCGGGGTATACGAGCAGTACTTC
.	.	16	TRBV25-1	TRBJ1-2	CASSEFGGEFVYGYTF	TGTGCCAGCAGTGAATTTGGGGGGGAGTTCGTCTATGGCTACACCTTC
.	.	17	TRBV1	TRBJ1-5	CTSSPIPGQGIVQPQHF	TGCACCAGCAGCCCCATCCCGGGTCAGGGGATTGTTCAGCCCCAGCATTTT
.	.	14	TRBV4-1	TRBJ2-7	CASSQDGVRGEQYF	TGCGCCAGCAGCCAAGACGGGGTAAGGGGCGAGCAGTACTTC
.	.	15	TRBV6-1	TRBJ1-5	CASSEGNRAYQPQHF	TGTGCCAGCAGTGAAGGAAACAGGGCTTACCAGCCCCAGCATTTT
.	.	14	TRBV10-3	TRBJ1-3	CATTPGQPRDTIYF	TGTGCCACCACTCCGGGACAACCGCGGGACACCATATATTTT
TRBD2	.	13	TRBV27	TRBJ2-7	CASSMGGDYEQYF	TGTGCCAGCAGTATGGGAGGGGACTACGAGCAGTACTTC
.	.	15	TRBV13	TRBJ1-5	CASSSRDASNQPQHF	TGTGCCAGCAGCTCCCGGGACGCTAGCAATCAGCCCCAGCATTTT
.	.	15	TRBV30	TRBJ2-3	CAWSPERGSLDTQYF	TGTGCCTGGAGCCCTGAACGGGGGAGTTTGGATACGCAGTATTTT
.	.	14	TRBV2	TRBJ1-3	CASGTVGSGNTIYF	TGTGCCTCGGGGACGGTCGGCTCTGGAAACACCATATATTTT
.	few	13	TRBV7-9	TRBJ1-4	CASSPPGNEKLFF	TGTGCCAGCAGCCCTCCCGGTAATGAAAAACTGTTTTTT
.	.	13	TRBV2	TRBJ1-5	CASVLGFNQPQHF	TGTGCCAGCGTCCTTGGGTTTAATCAGCCCCAGCATTTT
.	.	16	TRBV7-8	TRBJ2-7	CASSSGLAPSSYEQYF	TGTGCCAGCAGCTCCGGACTCGCCCCTAGCTCCTACGAGCAGTACTTC
.	.	14	TRBV28	TRBJ1-3	CASSRRIVDVSIYF	TGTGCCAGCAGTCGACGAATAGTCGACGTATCCATATATTTT
TRBD1	.	17	TRBV7-2	TRBJ2-3	CASSGDRGLSKADTQYF	TGTGCCAGCAGCGGGGACAGGGGGCTATCGAAGGCAGATACGCAGTATTTT
.	.	15	TRBV4-2	TRBJ2-1	CASSLEWGIYNEQFF	TGTGCCAGCAGCCTTGAGTGGGGAATCTACAATGAGCAGTTCTTC
.	.	14	TRBV30	TRBJ2-7	CAWSVFTGHYEQYF	TGTGCCTGGAGTGTATTTACAGGGCACTACGAGCAGTACTTC
.	.	14	TRBV18	TRBJ1-2	CASSPIDKGDGYTF	TGTGCCAGCTCACCAATTGACAAAGGGGATGGCTACACCTTC
TRBD2	.	17	TRBV4-2	TRBJ2-3	CASSQDPSGGAGDTQYF	TGTGCCAGCAGCCAAGATCCTAGCGGGGGGGCAGGGGATACGCAGTATTTT
.	.	15	TRBV7-9	TRBJ2-7	CASSLGQAFAYEQYF	TGTGCCAGCAGCTTAGGACAGGCTTTCGCCTACGAGCAGTACTTC
.	.	14	TRBV7-2	TRBJ2-7	CASSLAGRTYEQYF	TGTGCCAGCAGCTTAGCGGGCAGAACCTACGAGCAGTACTTC
.	.	14	TRBV13	TRBJ2-7	CASSLRRGDYEQYF	TGTGCCAGCAGCTTACGTCGGGGAGACTACGAGCAGTACTTC
.	.	16	TRBV23-1	TRBJ1-5	CASSSGTIGINQPQHF	TGCGCCAGCAGCAGCGGGACAATCGGAATTAATCAGCCCCAGCATTTT
.	.	13	TRBV28	TRBJ2-7	CASSYGNSYEQYF	TGTGCCAGCAGTTACGGTAACTCCTACGAGCAGTACTTC
.	.	13	TRBV28	TRBJ1-1	CASSLIRNTEAFF	TGTGCCAGCAGTTTAATCAGGAACACTGAAGCTTTCTTT
.	.	13	TRBV4-2	TRBJ2-7	CASSVPGAYEQYF	TGTGCCAGCAGCGTCCCCGGGGCTTACGAGCAGTACTTC
.	.	12	TRBV28	TRBJ2-7	CASSLVRNEQYF	TGTGCCAGCAGTTTGGTGCGGAACGAGCAGTACTTC
.	.	16	TRBV7-8	TRBJ1-2	CASSLSPGQSNYGYTF	TGTGCCAGCAGCTTATCCCCCGGACAGTCTAACTATGGCTACACCTTC
TRBD1	once	16	TRBV18	TRBJ2-7	CASSPQDRVDPYEQYF	TGTGCCAGCTCACCACAAGACAGGGTCGATCCCTACGAGCAGTACTTC
TRBD1	.	16	TRBV27	TRBJ1-1	CASSFDTGTGLPEAFF	TGTGCCAGCAGTTTCGACACCGGGACAGGACTCCCTGAAGCTTTCTTT
.	.	15	TRBV19	TRBJ1-2	CASSPRTELHYGYTF	TGTGCCAGTAGTCCCCGGACAGAACTACACTATGGCTACACCTTC
.	.	14	TRBV29-1	TRBJ2-5	CSVGDPGKQETQYF	TGCAGCGTTGGGGACCCAGGGAAACAAGAGACCCAGTACTTC
.	.	15	TRBV6-5	TRBJ2-3	CASSYGGGNIGTQYF	TGTGCCAGCAGTTATGGGGGCGGGAACATCGGTACGCAGTATTTT
.	few	17	TRBV4-1	TRBJ1-3	CASSQDLGGYSGNTIYF	TGCGCCAGCAGCCAAGATTTGGGCGGTTACTCTGGAAACACCATATATTTT
.	.	15	TRBV4-2	TRBJ2-7	CASSQLLGEGYEQYF	TGTGCCAGCAGCCAACTCCTTGGGGAAGGCTACGAGCAGTACTTC
.	.	13	TRBV5-5	TRBJ1-5	CASSVDITEPQHF	TGTGCCAGCAGCGTTGACATTACCGAGCCCCAGCATTTT
TRBD1	.	15	TRBV7-9	TRBJ1-3	CASSPDGGQDNTIYF	TGTGCCAGCAGCCCAGATGGGGGACAGGACAACACCATATATTTT
TRBD1	.	16	TRBV6-1	TRBJ2-3	CASSELGTGRTDTQYF	TGTGCCAGCAGTGAACTCGGGACAGGGCGCACAGATACGCAGTATTTT